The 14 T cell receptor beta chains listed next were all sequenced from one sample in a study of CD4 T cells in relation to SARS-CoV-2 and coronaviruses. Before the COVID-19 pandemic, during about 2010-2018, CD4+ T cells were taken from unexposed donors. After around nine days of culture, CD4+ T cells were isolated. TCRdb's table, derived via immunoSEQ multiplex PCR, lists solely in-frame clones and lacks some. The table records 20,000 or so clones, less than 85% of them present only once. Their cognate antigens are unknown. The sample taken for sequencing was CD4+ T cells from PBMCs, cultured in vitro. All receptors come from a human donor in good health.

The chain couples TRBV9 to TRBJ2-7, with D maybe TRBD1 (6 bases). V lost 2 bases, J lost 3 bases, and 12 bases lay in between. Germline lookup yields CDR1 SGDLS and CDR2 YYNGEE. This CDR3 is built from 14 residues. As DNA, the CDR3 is TGTGCCAGCAGCGTCCAAGGACAGAACTACGAGCAGTACTTC. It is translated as CASSVQGQNYEQYF.

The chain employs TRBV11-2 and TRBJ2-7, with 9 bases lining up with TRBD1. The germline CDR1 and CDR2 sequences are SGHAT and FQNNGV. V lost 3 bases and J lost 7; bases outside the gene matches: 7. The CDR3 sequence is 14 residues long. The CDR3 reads CASSFRQGVGEQYF. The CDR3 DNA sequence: TGTGCCAGCAGCTTCCGACAGGGGGTGGGGGAGCAGTACTTC.

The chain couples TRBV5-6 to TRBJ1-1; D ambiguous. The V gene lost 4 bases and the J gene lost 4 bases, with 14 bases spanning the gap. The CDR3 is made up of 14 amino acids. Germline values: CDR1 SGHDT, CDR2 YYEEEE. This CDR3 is CASSRQRFGTEAFF. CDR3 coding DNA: TGTGCCAGCAGCCGTCAGAGGTTTGGCACTGAAGCTTTCTTT.

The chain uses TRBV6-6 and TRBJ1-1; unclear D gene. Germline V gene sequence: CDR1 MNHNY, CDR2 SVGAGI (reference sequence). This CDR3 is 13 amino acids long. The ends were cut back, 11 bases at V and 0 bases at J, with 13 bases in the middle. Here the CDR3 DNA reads TGTGCCGGAGGAGACAACATGAACACTGAAGCTTTCTTT. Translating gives CAGGDNMNTEAFF.

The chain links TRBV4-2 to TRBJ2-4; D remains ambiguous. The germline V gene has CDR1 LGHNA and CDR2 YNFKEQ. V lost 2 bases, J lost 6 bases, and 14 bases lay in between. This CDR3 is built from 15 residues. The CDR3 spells CASSQTLLSRNIQYF. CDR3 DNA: TGTGCCAGCAGCCAAACCCTCCTTAGCAGAAACATTCAGTACTTC.

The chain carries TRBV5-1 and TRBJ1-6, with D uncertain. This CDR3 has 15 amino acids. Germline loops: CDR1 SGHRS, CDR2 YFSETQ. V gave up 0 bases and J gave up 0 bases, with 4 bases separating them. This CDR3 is CASSLAGSYNSPLHF. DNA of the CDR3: TGCGCCAGCAGCTTGGCGGGCTCCTATAATTCACCCCTCCACTTT.

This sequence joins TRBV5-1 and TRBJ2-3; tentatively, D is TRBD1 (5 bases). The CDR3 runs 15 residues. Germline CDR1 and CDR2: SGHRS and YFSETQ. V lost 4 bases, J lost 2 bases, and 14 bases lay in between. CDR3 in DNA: TGCGCCAGCAGCCAGAAGTCAGGGTACACAGATACGCAGTATTTT. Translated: CASSQKSGYTDTQYF.

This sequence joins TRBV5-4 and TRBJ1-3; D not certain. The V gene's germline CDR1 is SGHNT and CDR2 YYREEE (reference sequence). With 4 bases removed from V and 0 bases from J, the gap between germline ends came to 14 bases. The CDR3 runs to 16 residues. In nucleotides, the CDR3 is TGTGCCAGCAGCCCCCTCCCCGGCGCCTCTGGAAACACCATATATTTT. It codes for CASSPLPGASGNTIYF.

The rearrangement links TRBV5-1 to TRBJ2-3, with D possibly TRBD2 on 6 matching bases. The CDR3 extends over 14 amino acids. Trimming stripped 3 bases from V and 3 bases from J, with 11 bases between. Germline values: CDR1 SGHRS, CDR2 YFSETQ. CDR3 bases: TGCGCCAGCAGCTCTCGGGGGTTGACAGATACGCAGTATTTT. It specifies CASSSRGLTDTQYF.

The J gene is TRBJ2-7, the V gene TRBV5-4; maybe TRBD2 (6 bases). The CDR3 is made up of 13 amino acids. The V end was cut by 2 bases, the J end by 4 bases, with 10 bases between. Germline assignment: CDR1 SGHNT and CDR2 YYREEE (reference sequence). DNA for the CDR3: TGTGCCAGCAGCTTTTTGCGGGAATACGAGCAGTACTTC. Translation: CASSFLREYEQYF.

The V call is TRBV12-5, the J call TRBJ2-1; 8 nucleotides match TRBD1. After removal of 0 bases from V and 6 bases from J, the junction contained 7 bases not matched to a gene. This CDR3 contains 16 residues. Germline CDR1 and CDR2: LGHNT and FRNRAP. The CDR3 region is CASGLVQGVGFNEQFF. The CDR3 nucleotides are TGTGCTAGTGGTTTGGTACAGGGGGTAGGATTCAATGAGCAGTTCTTC.

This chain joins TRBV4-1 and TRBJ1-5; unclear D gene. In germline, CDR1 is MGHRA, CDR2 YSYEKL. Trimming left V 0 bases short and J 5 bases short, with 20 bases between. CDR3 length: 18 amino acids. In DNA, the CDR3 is TGCGCCAGCAGCCAAGATTCGGAAGGAGGCCCCTCATATCAGCCCCAGCATTTT. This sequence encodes CASSQDSEGGPSYQPQHF.

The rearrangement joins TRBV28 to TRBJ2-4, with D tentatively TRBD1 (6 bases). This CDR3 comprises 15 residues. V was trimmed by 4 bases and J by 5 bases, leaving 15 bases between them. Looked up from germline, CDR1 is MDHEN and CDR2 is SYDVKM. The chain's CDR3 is CASSSVPDSQNIQYF. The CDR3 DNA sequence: TGTGCCAGCAGTTCAGTCCCGGACAGTCAAAACATTCAGTACTTC.

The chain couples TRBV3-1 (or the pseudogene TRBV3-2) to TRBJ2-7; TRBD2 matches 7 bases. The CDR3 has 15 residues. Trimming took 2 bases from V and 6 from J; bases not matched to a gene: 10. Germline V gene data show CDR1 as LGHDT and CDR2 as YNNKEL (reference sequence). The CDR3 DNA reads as TGTGCCAGCAGCCAAAACCTCCCGGGGGGATCCGAGCAGTACTTC. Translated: CASSQNLPGGSEQYF.